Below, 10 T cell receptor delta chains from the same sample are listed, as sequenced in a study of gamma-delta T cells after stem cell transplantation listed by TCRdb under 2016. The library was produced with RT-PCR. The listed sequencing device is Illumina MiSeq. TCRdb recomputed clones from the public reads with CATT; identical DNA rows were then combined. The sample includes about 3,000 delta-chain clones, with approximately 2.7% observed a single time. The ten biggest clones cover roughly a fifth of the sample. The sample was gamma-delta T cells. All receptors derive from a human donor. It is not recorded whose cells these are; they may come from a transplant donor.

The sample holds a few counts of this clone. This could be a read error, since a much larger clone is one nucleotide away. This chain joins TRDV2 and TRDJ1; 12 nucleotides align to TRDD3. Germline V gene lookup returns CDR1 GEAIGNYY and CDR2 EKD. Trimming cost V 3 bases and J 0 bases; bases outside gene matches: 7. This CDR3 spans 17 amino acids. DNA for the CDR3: TGTGCCTGTGACTCACTGGGGGATACTTCGTACACCGATAAACTCATCTTT. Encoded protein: CACDSLGDTSYTDKLIF.

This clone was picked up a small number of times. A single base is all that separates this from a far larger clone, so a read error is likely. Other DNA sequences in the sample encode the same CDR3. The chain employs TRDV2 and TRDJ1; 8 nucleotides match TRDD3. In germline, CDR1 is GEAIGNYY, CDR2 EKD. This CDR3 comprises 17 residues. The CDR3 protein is CACDTVGILGDTDKLIF. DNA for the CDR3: TGTGCCTGTGACACCGTGGGGATACTTGGGGACACCGATAAACTCATATTT.

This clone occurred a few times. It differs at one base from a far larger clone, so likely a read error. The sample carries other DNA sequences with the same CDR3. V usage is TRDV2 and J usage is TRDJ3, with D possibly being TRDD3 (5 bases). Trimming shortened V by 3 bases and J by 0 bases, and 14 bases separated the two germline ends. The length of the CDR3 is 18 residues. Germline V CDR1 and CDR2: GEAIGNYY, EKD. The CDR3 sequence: CACDPVAGDSWDTRQMFF. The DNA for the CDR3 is TGTGCCTGTGACCCGGTCGCAGGGGACTCCTGGGACACCCGACAGATGTTTTTC.

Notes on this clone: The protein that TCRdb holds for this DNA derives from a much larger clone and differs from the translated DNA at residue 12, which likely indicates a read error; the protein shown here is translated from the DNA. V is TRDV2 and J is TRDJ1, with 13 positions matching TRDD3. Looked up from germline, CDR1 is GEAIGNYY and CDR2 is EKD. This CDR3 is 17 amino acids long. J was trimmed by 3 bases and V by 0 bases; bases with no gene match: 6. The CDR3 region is CACDTIGTGGYADKLIF. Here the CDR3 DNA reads TGTGCCTGTGACACCATCGGAACTGGGGGATACGCCGATAAACTCATCTTT.

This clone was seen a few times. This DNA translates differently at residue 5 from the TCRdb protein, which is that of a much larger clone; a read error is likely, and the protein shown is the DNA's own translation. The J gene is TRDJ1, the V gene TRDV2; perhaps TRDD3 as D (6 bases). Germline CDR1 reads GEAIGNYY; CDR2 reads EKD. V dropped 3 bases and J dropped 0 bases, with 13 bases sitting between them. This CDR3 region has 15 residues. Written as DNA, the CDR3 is TGTGCCTGTGACTCCGTGGGGGGGTACACCGATAAACTCATCTTT. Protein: CACDSVGGYTDKLIF.

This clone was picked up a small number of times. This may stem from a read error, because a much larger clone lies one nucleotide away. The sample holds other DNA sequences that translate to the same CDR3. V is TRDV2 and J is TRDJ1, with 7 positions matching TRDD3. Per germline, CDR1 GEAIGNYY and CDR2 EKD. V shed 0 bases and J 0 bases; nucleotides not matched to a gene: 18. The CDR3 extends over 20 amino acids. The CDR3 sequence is CACDTLVGESSPSYTDKLIF. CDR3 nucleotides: TGTGCCTGTGACACCCTAGTGGGGGAGTCCAGTCCCTCTTACACCGATAAACTCATCTTT.

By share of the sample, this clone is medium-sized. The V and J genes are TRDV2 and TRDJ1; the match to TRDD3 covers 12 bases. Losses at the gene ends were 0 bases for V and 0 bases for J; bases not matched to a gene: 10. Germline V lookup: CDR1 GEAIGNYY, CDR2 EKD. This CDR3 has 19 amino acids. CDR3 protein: CACDTVGLGDTLDTDKLIF. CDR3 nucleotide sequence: TGTGCCTGTGACACCGTCGGACTGGGGGATACCCTAGACACCGATAAACTCATCTTT.

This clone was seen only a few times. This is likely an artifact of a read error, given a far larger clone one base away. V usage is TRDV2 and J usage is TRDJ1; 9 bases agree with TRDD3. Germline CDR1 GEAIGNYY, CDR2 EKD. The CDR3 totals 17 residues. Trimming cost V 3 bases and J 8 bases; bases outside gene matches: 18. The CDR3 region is CACDRMGDKLEVKKLIF. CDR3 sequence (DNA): TGTGCCTGTGACCGAATGGGGGATAAGTTAGAAGTTAAAAAACTCATCTTT.

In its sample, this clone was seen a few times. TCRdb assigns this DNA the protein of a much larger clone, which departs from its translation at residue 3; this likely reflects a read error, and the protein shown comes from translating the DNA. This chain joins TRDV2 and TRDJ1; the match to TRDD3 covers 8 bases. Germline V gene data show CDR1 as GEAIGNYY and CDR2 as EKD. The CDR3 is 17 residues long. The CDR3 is CARDSLLGGWDTDKLIF. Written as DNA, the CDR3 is TGTGCCCGTGATTCCTTACTGGGGGGATGGGACACCGATAAACTCATCTTT.

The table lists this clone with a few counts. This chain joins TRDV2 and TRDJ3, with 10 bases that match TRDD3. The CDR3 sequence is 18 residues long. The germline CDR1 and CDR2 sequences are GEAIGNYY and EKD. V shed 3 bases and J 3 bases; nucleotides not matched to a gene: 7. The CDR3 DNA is TGTGCCTGTGACCCGATGGGGGATACTGGCTGGGACACCCGACAGATGTTTTTC. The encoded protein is CACDPMGDTGWDTRQMFF.